The source of this T cell receptor beta chain is a study of T cell repertoires in cytomegalovirus infection. Overall study: Signatures in public TCR beta sequences pointed to both CMV infection and matching HLA type.

Findings and limits, study-wide: People with CMV and the relevant HLA were identified by cumulative public TCR beta family frequency. Dominating the ex vivo response were HLA-C-restricted CMV-specific TCR beta clonotypes.

This clonotype was detected many times. Its antigen is as yet unknown. Each CDR3 protein gets one entry after TCRdb re-called the reads with MiXCR. This table holds some 200,000 distinct CDR3 sequences, roughly 9% found once. From germline, CDR1 is MDHEN and CDR2 SYDVKM. CDR3 length: 18 amino acids. Trimming stripped 6 bases from V and 8 bases from J, with 31 bases between. The receptor was derived from a human donor in good health (CMV status not recorded). Some clones in this sample may be carry-over from other donors' samples. Sample: PBMCs. This chain links TRBV28 with TRBJ1-2, with no clear D. The CDR3 nucleotides are TGTGCCAGCAGCCCCTTCCCCGCAAGTCAGGCCGGGAAAGAAGGCTACACCTTC. Encoded protein: CASSPFPASQAGKEGYTF.